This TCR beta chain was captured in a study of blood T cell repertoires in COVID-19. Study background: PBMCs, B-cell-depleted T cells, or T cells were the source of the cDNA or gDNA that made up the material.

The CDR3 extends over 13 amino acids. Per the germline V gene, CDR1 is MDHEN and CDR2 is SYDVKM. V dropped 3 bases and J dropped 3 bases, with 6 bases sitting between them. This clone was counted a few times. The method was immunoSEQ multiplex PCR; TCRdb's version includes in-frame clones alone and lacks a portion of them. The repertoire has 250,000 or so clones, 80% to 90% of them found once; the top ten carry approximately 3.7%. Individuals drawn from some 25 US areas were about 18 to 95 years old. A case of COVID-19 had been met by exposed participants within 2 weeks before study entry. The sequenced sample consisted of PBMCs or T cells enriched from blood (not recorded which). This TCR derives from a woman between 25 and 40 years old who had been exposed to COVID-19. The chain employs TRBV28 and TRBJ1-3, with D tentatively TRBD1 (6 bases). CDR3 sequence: CASSLDSGNTIYF. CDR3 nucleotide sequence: TGTGCCAGCAGTTTGGACAGTGGAAACACCATATATTTT.